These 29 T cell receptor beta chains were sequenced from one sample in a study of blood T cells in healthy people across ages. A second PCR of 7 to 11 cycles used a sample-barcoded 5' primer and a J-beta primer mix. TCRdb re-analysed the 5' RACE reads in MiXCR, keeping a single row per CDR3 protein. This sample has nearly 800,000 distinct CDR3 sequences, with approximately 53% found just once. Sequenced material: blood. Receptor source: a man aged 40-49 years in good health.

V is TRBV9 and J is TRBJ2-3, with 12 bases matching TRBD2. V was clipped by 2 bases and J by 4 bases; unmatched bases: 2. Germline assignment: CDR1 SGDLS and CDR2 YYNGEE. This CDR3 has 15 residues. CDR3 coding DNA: TGTGCCAGCAGCGTGACTAGCGGGAGTGCAGATACGCAGTATTTT. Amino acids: CASSVTSGSADTQYF.

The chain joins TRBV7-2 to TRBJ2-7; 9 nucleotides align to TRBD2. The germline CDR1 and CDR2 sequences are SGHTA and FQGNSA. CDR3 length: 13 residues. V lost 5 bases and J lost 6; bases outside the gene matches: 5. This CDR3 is CASSAGLAAEQYF. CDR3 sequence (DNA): TGTGCCAGCAGCGCGGGACTAGCAGCCGAGCAGTACTTC.

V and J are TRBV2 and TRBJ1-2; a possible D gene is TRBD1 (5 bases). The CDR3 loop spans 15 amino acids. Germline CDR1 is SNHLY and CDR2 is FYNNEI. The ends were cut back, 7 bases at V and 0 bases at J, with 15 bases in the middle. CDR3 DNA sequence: TGTGCCAGCAAACCAGGGATAACTTCTAACTATGGCTACACCTTC. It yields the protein CASKPGITSNYGYTF.

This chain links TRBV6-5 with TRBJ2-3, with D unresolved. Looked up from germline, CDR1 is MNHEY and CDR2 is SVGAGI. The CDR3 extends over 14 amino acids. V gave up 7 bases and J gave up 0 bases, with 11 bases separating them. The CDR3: CASTAGASTDTQYF. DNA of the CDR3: TGTGCCAGCACCGCCGGCGCTAGCACAGATACGCAGTATTTT.

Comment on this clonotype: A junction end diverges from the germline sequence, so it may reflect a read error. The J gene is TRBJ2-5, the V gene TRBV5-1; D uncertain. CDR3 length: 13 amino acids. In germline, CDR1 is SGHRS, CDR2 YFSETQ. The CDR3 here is CASSLAGQETPYF. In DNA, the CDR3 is TGCGCCAGCAGCTTGGCCGGGCAAGAGACCCCGTACTTC.

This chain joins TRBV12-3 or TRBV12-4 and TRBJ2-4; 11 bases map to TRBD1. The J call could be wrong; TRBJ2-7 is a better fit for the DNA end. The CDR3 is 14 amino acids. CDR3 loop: CASSGTGGYYEQYF. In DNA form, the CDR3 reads TGTGCCAGCTCCGGGACAGGGGGATACTACGAGCAGTACTTC.

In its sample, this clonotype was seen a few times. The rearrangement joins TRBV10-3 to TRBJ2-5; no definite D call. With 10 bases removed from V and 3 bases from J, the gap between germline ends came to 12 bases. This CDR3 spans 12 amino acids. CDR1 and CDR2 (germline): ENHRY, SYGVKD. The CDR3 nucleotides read TGTGCCACACCGTTTGGGGAAGAGACCCAGTACTTC. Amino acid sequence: CATPFGEETQYF.

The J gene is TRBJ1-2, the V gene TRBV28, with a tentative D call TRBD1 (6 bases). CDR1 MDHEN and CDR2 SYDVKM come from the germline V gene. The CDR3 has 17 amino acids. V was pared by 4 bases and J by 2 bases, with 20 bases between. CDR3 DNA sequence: TGTGCCAGCAGTTCATCCCGGGACAAGGGACGGAACTATGGCTACACCTTC. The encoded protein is CASSSSRDKGRNYGYTF.

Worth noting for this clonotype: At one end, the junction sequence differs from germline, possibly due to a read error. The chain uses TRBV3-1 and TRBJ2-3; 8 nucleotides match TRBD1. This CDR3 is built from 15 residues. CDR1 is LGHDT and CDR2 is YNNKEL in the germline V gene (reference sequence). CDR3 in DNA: TGTGTCAGCAGCCAGTGGACAGGGTCGACAGATACGCAGTATTTT. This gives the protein CVSSQWTGSTDTQYF.

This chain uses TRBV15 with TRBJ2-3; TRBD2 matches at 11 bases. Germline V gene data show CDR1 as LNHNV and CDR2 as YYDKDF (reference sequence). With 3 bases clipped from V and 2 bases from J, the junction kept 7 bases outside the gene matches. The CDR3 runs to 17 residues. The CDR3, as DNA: TGTGCCACCAGCAGCCCGGGGACTAGCGGTCTCACAGATACGCAGTATTTT. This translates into CATSSPGTSGLTDTQYF.

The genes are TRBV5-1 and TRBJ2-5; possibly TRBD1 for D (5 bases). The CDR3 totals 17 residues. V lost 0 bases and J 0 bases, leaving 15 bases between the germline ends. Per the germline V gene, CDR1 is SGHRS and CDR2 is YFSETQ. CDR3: CASSLGLETVNQETQYF. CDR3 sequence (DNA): TGCGCCAGCAGCTTGGGTCTTGAGACAGTAAACCAAGAGACCCAGTACTTC.

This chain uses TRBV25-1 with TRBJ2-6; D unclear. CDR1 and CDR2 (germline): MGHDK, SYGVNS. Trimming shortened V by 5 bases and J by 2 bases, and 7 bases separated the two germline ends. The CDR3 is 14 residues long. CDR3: CASSHGAGANVLTF. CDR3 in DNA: TGTGCCAGCAGTCATGGGGCTGGGGCCAACGTCCTGACTTTC.

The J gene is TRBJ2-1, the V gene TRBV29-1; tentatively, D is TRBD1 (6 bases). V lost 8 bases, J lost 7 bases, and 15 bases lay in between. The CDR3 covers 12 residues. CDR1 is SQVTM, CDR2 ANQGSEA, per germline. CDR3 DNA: TGCAGCCCATGGACAGCTAAAAATGAGCAGTTCTTC. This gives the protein CSPWTAKNEQFF.

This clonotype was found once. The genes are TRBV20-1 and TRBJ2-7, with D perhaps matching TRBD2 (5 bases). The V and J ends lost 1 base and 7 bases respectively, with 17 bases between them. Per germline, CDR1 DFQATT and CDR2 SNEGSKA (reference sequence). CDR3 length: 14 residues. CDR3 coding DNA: TGCAGTGCTAGAGTCACTAGAAGTTACAATGAGCAGTACTTC. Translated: CSARVTRSYNEQYF.

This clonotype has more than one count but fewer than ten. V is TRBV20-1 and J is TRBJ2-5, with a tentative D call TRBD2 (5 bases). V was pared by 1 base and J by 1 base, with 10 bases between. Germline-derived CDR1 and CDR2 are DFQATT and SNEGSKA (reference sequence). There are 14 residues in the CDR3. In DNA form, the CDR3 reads TGCAGTGCTAGAGGTGCGGGCTCCCAAGAGACCCAGTACTTC. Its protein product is CSARGAGSQETQYF.

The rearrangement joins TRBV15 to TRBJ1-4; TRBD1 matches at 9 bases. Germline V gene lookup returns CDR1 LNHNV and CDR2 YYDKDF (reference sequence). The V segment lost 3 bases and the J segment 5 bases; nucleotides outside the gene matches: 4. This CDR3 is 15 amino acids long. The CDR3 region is CATSSGTGNNEKLFF. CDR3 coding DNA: TGTGCCACCAGCAGCGGGACAGGGAACAATGAAAAACTGTTTTTT.

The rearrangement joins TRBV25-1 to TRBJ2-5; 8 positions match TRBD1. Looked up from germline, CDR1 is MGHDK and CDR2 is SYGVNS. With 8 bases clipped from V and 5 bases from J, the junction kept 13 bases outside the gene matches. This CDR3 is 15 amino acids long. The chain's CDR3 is CASGQDRAGWETQYF. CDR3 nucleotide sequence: TGTGCCAGCGGCCAGGACAGGGCCGGATGGGAGACCCAGTACTTC.

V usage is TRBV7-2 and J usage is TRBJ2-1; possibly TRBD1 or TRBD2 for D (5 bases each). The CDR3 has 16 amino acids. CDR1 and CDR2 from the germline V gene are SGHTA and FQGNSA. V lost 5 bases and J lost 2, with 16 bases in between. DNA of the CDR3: TGTGCCAGCAGCATACAACCCCGGGACCCCTACAATGAGCAGTTCTTC. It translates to CASSIQPRDPYNEQFF.

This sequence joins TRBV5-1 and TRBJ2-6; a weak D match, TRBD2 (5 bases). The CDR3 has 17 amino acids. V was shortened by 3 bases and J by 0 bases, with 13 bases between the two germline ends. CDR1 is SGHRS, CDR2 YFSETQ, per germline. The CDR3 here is CASSSNLGGSGANVLTF. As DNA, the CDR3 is TGCGCCAGCAGCTCAAACCTAGGAGGCTCTGGGGCCAACGTCCTGACTTTC.

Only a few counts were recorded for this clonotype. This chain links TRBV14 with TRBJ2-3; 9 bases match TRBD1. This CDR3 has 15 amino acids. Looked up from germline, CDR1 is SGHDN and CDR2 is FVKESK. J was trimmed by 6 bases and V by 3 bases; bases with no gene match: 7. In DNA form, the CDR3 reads TGTGCCAGCAGCCACTGGGACAGGGAGGTTGATACGCAGTATTTT. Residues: CASSHWDREVDTQYF. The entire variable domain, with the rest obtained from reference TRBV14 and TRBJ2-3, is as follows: EAGVTQFPSHSVIEKGQTVTLRCDPISGHDNLYWYRRVMGKEIKFLLHFVKESKQDESGMPNNRFLAERTGGTYSTLKVQPAELEDSGVYFCASSHWDREVDTQYFGPGTRLTVL.

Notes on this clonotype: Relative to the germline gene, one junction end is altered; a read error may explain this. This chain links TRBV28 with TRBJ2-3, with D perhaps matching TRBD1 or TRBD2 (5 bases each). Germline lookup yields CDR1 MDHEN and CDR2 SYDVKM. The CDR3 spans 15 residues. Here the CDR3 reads CASSRGTASTETQYF. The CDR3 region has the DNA TGTGCCAGCAGTCGAGGGACGGCTAGCACAGAGACGCAGTATTTT.

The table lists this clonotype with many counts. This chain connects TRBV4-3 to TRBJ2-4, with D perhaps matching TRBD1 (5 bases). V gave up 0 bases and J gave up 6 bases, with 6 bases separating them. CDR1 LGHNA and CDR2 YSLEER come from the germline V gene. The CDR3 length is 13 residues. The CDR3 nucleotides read TGCGCCAGCAGCCAAGATGGGGCAAACATTCAGTACTTC. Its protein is CASSQDGANIQYF.

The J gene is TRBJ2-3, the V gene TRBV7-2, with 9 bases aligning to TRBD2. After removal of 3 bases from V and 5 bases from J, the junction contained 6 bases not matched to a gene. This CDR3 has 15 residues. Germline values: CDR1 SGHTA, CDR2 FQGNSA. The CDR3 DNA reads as TGTGCCAGCAGCTTTAGCGGGGGTCTCAGAGATACGCAGTATTTT. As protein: CASSFSGGLRDTQYF.

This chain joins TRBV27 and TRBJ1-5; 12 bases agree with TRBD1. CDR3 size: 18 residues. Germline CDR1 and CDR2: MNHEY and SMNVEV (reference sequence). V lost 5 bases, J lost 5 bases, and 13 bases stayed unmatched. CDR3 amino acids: CASSKIPGTGGLHQPQHF. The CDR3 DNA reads TGTGCCAGCAGTAAAATACCCGGGACAGGGGGCCTCCATCAGCCCCAGCATTTT.

CDR3 sequence: CASSDYPPGHPTNEKLFF. In DNA form, the CDR3 reads TGTGCCAGCAGTGATTATCCCCCTGGACACCCAACTAATGAAAAACTGTTTTTT. The rearrangement uses TRBV25-1 and TRBJ1-4; perhaps TRBD1 as D (5 bases). The CDR3 covers 18 residues. Germline CDR1 is MGHDK and CDR2 is SYGVNS. V lost 3 bases and J 0 bases, leaving 17 bases between the germline ends. The variable domain in full, with the rest retrieved from reference TRBV25-1 and TRBJ1-4, is EADIYQTPRYLVIGTGKKITLECSQTMGHDKMYWYQQDPGMELHLIHYSYGVNSTEKGDLSSESTVSRIRTEHFPLTLESARPSHTSQYLCASSDYPPGHPTNEKLFFGSGTQLSVL.

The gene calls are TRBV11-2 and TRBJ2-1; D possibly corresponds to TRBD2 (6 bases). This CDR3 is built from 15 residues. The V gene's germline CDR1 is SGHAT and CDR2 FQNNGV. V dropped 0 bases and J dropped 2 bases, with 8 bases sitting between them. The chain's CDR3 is CASSLERLAYNEQFF. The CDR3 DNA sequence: TGTGCCAGCAGCTTAGAAAGACTAGCCTACAATGAGCAGTTCTTC.

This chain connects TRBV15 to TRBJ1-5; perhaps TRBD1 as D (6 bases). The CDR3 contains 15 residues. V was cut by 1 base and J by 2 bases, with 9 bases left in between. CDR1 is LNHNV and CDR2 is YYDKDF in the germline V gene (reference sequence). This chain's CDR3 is CATSRGGGGNQPQHF. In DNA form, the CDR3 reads TGTGCCACCAGCAGAGGAGGGGGAGGCAATCAGCCCCAGCATTTT.

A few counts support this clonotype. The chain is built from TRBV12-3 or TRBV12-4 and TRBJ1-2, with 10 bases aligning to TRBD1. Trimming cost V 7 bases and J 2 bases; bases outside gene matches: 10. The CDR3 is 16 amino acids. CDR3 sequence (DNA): TGTGCCAGCACCCCGACAGGGGGCGTCAAGAACTATGGCTACACCTTC. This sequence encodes CASTPTGGVKNYGYTF.

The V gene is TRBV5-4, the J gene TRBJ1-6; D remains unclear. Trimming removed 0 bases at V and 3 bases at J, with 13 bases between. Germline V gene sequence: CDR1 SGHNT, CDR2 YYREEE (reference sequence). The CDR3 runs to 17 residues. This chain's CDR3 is CASSLALGRNYNSPLHF. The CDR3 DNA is TGTGCCAGCAGCTTGGCCCTCGGCAGAAACTATAATTCACCCCTCCACTTT.